What follows are 14 T cell receptor beta chains derived from one specimen sequenced in a study of T cell responses to AZD1222 COVID-19 vaccine. The protocol was immunoSEQ multiplex PCR, while the TCRdb copy is restricted to in-frame clones and leaves out a portion. The profile shows roughly 180,000 clones, roughly 94% of them singletons. Sequenced material: peripheral blood, taken 28 days after the second AZD1222 dose. These receptors all stem from an adult who received the AZD1222 COVID-19 vaccine.

This clone was found a few times. The gene calls are TRBV30 and TRBJ2-7; 10 nucleotides align to TRBD1. Looked up from germline, CDR1 is GTSNPN and CDR2 is SVGIG (reference sequence). V shed 8 bases, J shed 6 bases, and the junction held 10 bases outside the gene matches. This CDR3 spans 13 amino acids. CDR3 region: CALAGTGVVEQYF. DNA for the CDR3: TGTGCCCTGGCCGGGACAGGGGTTGTCGAGCAGTACTTC. Combining the CDR3 with reference TRBV30 and TRBJ2-7 gives the whole variable domain SQTIHQWPATLVQPVGSPLSLECTVEGTSNPNLYWYRQAAGRGLQLLFYSVGIGQISSEVPQNLSASRPQDRQFILSSKKLLLSDSGFYLCALAGTGVVEQYFGPGTRLTVT.

The chain uses TRBV28 and TRBJ1-4; D is undetermined. The CDR3 loop spans 13 amino acids. Germline V gene data show CDR1 as MDHEN and CDR2 as SYDVKM. V was shortened by 2 bases and J by 5 bases, with 6 bases between the two germline ends. As DNA, the CDR3 is TGTGCCAGCAGTTTAACAGTGAATGAAAAACTGTTTTTT. This encodes CASSLTVNEKLFF.

This sequence joins TRBV4-1 and TRBJ1-5; 7 bases map to TRBD1. Germline V gene data show CDR1 as MGHRA and CDR2 as YSYEKL. There are 14 residues in the CDR3. With 8 bases clipped from V and 8 bases from J, the junction kept 12 bases outside the gene matches. The DNA for the CDR3 is TGCGCCAGCTCAGGGGGTAGGGGGCGCGAGCCCCAGCATTTT. It codes for CASSGGRGREPQHF.

This clone was picked up one time. J is TRBJ1-2 and V is TRBV7-2, with 8 positions matching TRBD1. The CDR3 has 12 amino acids. The ends lost 5 bases at V and 8 bases at J; junction bases unmatched: 4. CDR1 SGHTA and CDR2 FQGNSA come from the germline V gene. The DNA of the CDR3 is TGTGCCAGCAGCGGACAGGGCTTGGGCTACACCTTC. Translated, it gives CASSGQGLGYTF.

V and J are TRBV30 and TRBJ1-5; a weak D match, TRBD1 (6 bases). This CDR3 comprises 14 residues. From germline, CDR1 is GTSNPN and CDR2 SVGIG (reference sequence). The V end lost 1 base, the J end lost 1 base, and 8 bases lay between the germline ends. CDR3 nucleotide sequence: TGTGCCTGGAGTGAGGGGGGGAGCAATCAGCCCCAGCATTTT. This gives the protein CAWSEGGSNQPQHF.

The chain carries TRBV19 and TRBJ1-1; 8 bases match TRBD1. The germline gives CDR1 LNHDA, CDR2 SQIVND (reference sequence). With V trimmed by 6 bases and J by 6 bases, 6 bases remained unmatched. CDR3 length: 13 residues. The CDR3 spells CASSQRQGSEAFF. In DNA form, the CDR3 reads TGTGCCAGTAGCCAAAGACAGGGGTCTGAAGCTTTCTTT.

This clone has a single count. This chain links TRBV5-4 with TRBJ1-4; tentative D call: TRBD1 (5 bases). This CDR3 comprises 15 residues. The V and J ends lost 0 bases and 12 bases respectively, with 18 bases between them. Per germline, CDR1 SGHNT and CDR2 YYREEE (reference sequence). CDR3 amino acids: CASSLGGINRKELFF. The CDR3 bases are TGTGCCAGCAGCTTGGGGGGGATAAATCGAAAAGAACTGTTTTTT.

The chain recombines TRBV28 with TRBJ1-5; the D is unclear. Germline assignment: CDR1 MDHEN and CDR2 SYDVKM. Trimming took 6 bases from V and 3 from J, leaving 12 bases between them. The CDR3 runs to 14 residues. CDR3 in amino acids: CASSSRQTNQPQHF. The CDR3 DNA reads as TGTGCCAGCAGCTCCCGACAAACCAATCAGCCCCAGCATTTT.

The chain uses TRBV4-3 and TRBJ1-2, with 7 bases that match TRBD1. The trim removed 0 bases at V and 7 bases at J, leaving 17 bases unmatched. The germline gives CDR1 LGHNA, CDR2 YSLEER. This CDR3 has 18 residues. The CDR3 is CASSQERNRGPRGGGYTF. The CDR3 DNA follows: TGCGCCAGCAGCCAAGAAAGGAACAGGGGCCCGAGGGGTGGTGGCTACACCTTC.

The sample holds one count of this clone. V and J are TRBV7-2 and TRBJ1-1; tentative D call: TRBD1 (5 bases). CDR3 size: 13 residues. The V end lost 0 bases, the J end lost 4 bases, and 6 bases lay between the germline ends. The germline gives CDR1 SGHTA, CDR2 FQGNSA. The CDR3 DNA reads as TGTGCCAGCAGCTTAGCGGGGCGCACTGAAGCTTTCTTT. It encodes CASSLAGRTEAFF.

Only one count was recorded for this clone. V usage is TRBV29-1 and J usage is TRBJ2-1; a weak D match, TRBD2 (6 bases). V was pared by 4 bases and J by 6 bases, with 10 bases between. This CDR3 has 12 residues. Germline lookup yields CDR1 SQVTM and CDR2 ANQGSEA. The CDR3 coding sequence is TGCAGCGTTGTAATAGCGGCCAATGAGCAGTTCTTC. Translated: CSVVIAANEQFF.

V is TRBV6-2 or TRBV6-3 and J is TRBJ1-1; D ambiguous. CDR1 is MNHEY and CDR2 is SVGEGT in the germline V gene. V was trimmed by 2 bases and J by 0 bases, leaving 13 bases between them. This CDR3 spans 16 amino acids. The CDR3 DNA reads TGTGCCAGCAGTTACCCCCTGGCCTTACTGAACACTGAAGCTTTCTTT. This encodes CASSYPLALLNTEAFF.

With respect to this clone: This sample includes further DNA sequences coding for the same CDR3. This rearrangement joins TRBV28 to TRBJ1-2; D gene unclear. With 2 bases removed from V and 1 base from J, the gap between germline ends came to 8 bases. The CDR3 sequence is 14 residues long. Germline CDR1 reads MDHEN; CDR2 reads SYDVKM. CDR3: CASSLGGNNYGYTF. The CDR3 coding sequence is TGTGCCAGCAGTTTAGGTGGTAATAACTATGGCTACACCTTC.

This sequence joins TRBV10-1 and TRBJ1-2; D remains unclear. Germline-derived CDR1 and CDR2 are WNHNN and SYGVQD (reference sequence). The germline V and J ends were trimmed by 5 bases and 8 bases, with 15 bases remaining between them. This CDR3 comprises 13 residues. Here the CDR3 DNA reads TGCGCCAGCAGTATCGCCCAGTCGGAAGGCTACACCTTC. Translating it yields CASSIAQSEGYTF.